This T cell receptor (beta chain) was recorded in a study of blood T cell repertoires in COVID-19. The method was immunoSEQ multiplex PCR; TCRdb's version includes in-frame clones alone and lacks a portion of them. The data show around 170,000 clones, around 85% seen once. The source of this sequence is a middle-aged man with active or convalescent COVID-19. Specimen: peripheral blood.

CDR3 protein: CASSSPRAGGPNEQFF. The CDR3 DNA sequence: TGTGCCAGCAGTTCCCCACGAGCGGGAGGGCCAAATGAGCAGTTCTTC. This chain joins TRBV27 and TRBJ2-1, with 10 bases aligning to TRBD2. The V gene's germline CDR1 is MNHEY and CDR2 SMNVEV (reference sequence). Trimming cost V 4 bases and J 7 bases; bases outside gene matches: 10. The length of the CDR3 is 16 residues.